This passage covers 21 T cell receptor beta chains from one sample sequenced in a study of blood T cells in healthy people across ages. A second PCR, run for about 7 to 11 cycles, used a sample-barcoded 5' primer plus a J-beta primer mix. One entry per CDR3 protein results from TCRdb running MiXCR on the 5' RACE reads. This table holds 500,000 to 650,000 distinct CDR3 sequences, approximately 26% found once. The same data also contributed to another study, on T cells of mothers and their children.

The sample taken for sequencing was blood. These TCRs come from a boy under 10 years old in good health.

The chain carries TRBV6-2 or TRBV6-3 and TRBJ2-5; D unclear. This CDR3 comprises 16 residues. V lost 0 bases and J lost 3, with 14 bases in between. The germline gives CDR1 MNHEY, CDR2 SVGEGT. CDR3 sequence: CASSYSMRTMEETQYF. CDR3 nucleotide sequence: TGTGCCAGCAGTTACTCGATGAGAACGATGGAAGAGACCCAGTACTTC.

The rearrangement joins TRBV7-9 to TRBJ1-2, with D unresolved. Germline CDR1 SEHNR, CDR2 FQNEAQ (reference sequence). The CDR3 is made up of 13 amino acids. Trimming took off 1 base at V and 4 bases at J, with 7 bases between the two ends. The CDR3 DNA is TGTGCCAGCAGCTTAGGGGATGGCTATGGCTACACCTTC. This translates into CASSLGDGYGYTF.

The table lists this clonotype with a few counts. The chain combines TRBV18 with TRBJ1-1; D is unresolved. CDR3 length: 11 amino acids. Germline V lookup: CDR1 KGHSH, CDR2 LQKENI. The ends were cut back, 3 bases at V and 3 bases at J, with 2 bases in the middle. The CDR3 nucleotides are TGTGCCAGCTCACCGGACACTGAAGCTTTCTTT. It translates to CASSPDTEAFF. Combining the CDR3 with reference TRBV18 and TRBJ1-1 gives the whole variable domain NAGVMQNPRHLVRRRGQEARLRCSPMKGHSHVYWYRQLPEEGLKFMVYLQKENIIDESGMPKERFSAEFPKEGPSILRIQQVVRGDSAAYFCASSPDTEAFFGQGTRLTVV.

The chain is built from TRBV28 and TRBJ2-7, with D unresolved. This CDR3 region has 11 residues. Germline CDR1 is MDHEN and CDR2 is SYDVKM. With 5 bases removed from V and 3 bases from J, the gap between germline ends came to 5 bases. This CDR3 reads CASSGDYEQYF. DNA of the CDR3: TGTGCCAGCAGTGGAGACTACGAGCAGTACTTC.

To note about this clonotype: An end of the junction does not agree with germline; a read error may underlie this. V gene TRBV6-5 combines with J gene TRBJ2-1, with a weak D call TRBD1 (6 bases). Germline assignment: CDR1 MNHEY and CDR2 SVGAGI. CDR3 size: 16 residues. CDR3 sequence reads: CASSSSAVGAYIEQFF. The CDR3 coding sequence is TGTGCCAGCAGTTCCTCGGCTGTGGGGGCCTACATTGAGCAGTTCTTC.

The chain joins TRBV4-1 to TRBJ1-2; 9 nucleotides match TRBD1. V lost 1 base, J lost 0 bases, and 3 bases stayed unmatched. This CDR3 contains 16 residues. Looked up from germline, CDR1 is MGHRA and CDR2 is YSYEKL. The CDR3 protein is CASSQGRDRANYGYTF. CDR3 nucleotide sequence: TGCGCCAGCAGCCAAGGCCGGGACAGGGCTAACTATGGCTACACCTTC.

In its sample, this clonotype was seen a few times. V and J are TRBV7-9 and TRBJ1-4, with 7 bases matching TRBD1. Germline values: CDR1 SEHNR, CDR2 FQNEAQ (reference sequence). The CDR3 covers 15 residues. V shed 5 bases and J 3 bases; nucleotides not matched to a gene: 6. DNA for the CDR3: TGTGCCAGCAGCGACAGGGTCCTAGCTAATGAAAAACTGTTTTTT. Its protein is CASSDRVLANEKLFF.

This clonotype has a handful of counts. DNA of the CDR3: TGTGCCAGCAGCTTGACAGAAGTGTTAGCCAAAAACATTCAGTACTTC. Protein product: CASSLTEVLAKNIQYF. The rearrangement uses TRBV11-2 and TRBJ2-4; tentative D call: TRBD1 (5 bases). The V end lost 3 bases, the J end lost 0 bases, and 12 bases lay between the germline ends. This CDR3 is 16 amino acids long. Germline V lookup: CDR1 SGHAT, CDR2 FQNNGV.

J is TRBJ1-4 and V is TRBV28; TRBD1 agrees at 9 bases. The CDR3 sequence is 14 residues long. V was pared by 3 bases and J by 6 bases, with 2 bases of the junction left unmatched. Per the germline V gene, CDR1 is MDHEN and CDR2 is SYDVKM. The CDR3 DNA reads TGTGCCAGCAGTTTCGGGACAGGGCATGAAAAACTGTTTTTT. Its translation: CASSFGTGHEKLFF.

This clonotype was counted between two and nine times. This rearrangement joins TRBV6-5 to TRBJ2-5; TRBD1 aligns across 9 bases. From germline, CDR1 is MNHEY and CDR2 SVGAGI. Trimming took 10 bases from V and 11 from J; bases not matched to a gene: 8. The length of the CDR3 is 11 residues. The chain's CDR3 is CATATGGEQYF. The CDR3, as DNA: TGTGCCACCGCGACAGGGGGTGAGCAGTACTTC.

On this clonotype itself: A junction end diverges from the germline sequence, so it may reflect a read error. This rearrangement joins TRBV5-6 to TRBJ2-6; TRBD1 might be the D (5 bases). Germline V gene sequence: CDR1 SGHDT, CDR2 YYEEEE. The CDR3 spans 14 residues. CDR3 in amino acids: CASSSITGANVLTF. The CDR3 coding sequence is TGTGCCAGCAGCTCCATTACTGGGGCCAACGTCCTGACCTTC.

The chain carries TRBV29-1 and TRBJ2-5; TRBD1 is a possible D gene (6 bases). Trimming took 3 bases from V and 4 from J, leaving 21 bases between them. The CDR3 is 16 residues long. Per germline, CDR1 SQVTM and CDR2 ANQGSEA. The chain's CDR3 is CSVEGSVLQGLETQYF. CDR3 DNA sequence: TGCAGCGTTGAGGGATCGGTATTACAGGGCCTAGAGACCCAGTACTTC.

The rearrangement links TRBV12-3 or TRBV12-4 to TRBJ2-2; possible D gene TRBD2, 5 bases. V lost 3 bases, J lost 3 bases, and 11 bases lay in between. CDR3 size: 15 residues. CDR3 protein: CASSFGSIYTGELFF. Written as DNA, the CDR3 is TGTGCCAGCAGTTTTGGGAGCATTTACACCGGGGAGCTGTTTTTT.

This clonotype was detected only once. This rearrangement joins TRBV19 to TRBJ1-4, with D maybe TRBD1 (5 bases). Trimming shortened V by 8 bases and J by 8 bases, and 18 bases separated the two germline ends. The CDR3 runs 14 residues. From germline, CDR1 is LNHDA and CDR2 SQIVND (reference sequence). The CDR3 DNA sequence: TGTGCCAGTTCGGGAGCACCGGGACGGGAAAAACTGTTTTTT. It translates to CASSGAPGREKLFF. The full variable domain, in which reference TRBV19 and TRBJ1-4 provide the parts outside the CDR3, is DGGITQSPKYLFRKEGQNVTLSCEQNLNHDAMYWYRQDPGQGLRLIYYSQIVNDFQKGDIAEGYSVSREKKESFPLTVTSAQKNPTAFYLCASSGAPGREKLFFGSGTQLSVL.

V usage is TRBV7-2 and J usage is TRBJ2-1, with unresolved D. Deletions cut 1 base from V and 6 bases from J, with 10 bases between. The CDR3 totals 14 residues. Germline V lookup: CDR1 SGHTA, CDR2 FQGNSA. The CDR3 nucleotides are TGTGCCAGCAGCTTAGGTGGTGCCACCAATGAGCAGTTCTTC. Translated, it gives CASSLGGATNEQFF. Variable domain in full (rest from reference TRBV7-2 and TRBJ2-1): GAGVSQSPSNKVTEKGKDVELRCDPISGHTALYWYRQSLGQGLEFLIYFQGNSAPDKSGLPSDRFSAERTGGSVSTLTIQRTQQEDSAVYLCASSLGGATNEQFFGPGTRLTVL.

The sample holds a few counts of this clonotype. The genes are TRBV20-1 and TRBJ2-5; 8 nucleotides line up with TRBD2. The CDR3 has 11 residues. Germline V gene sequence: CDR1 DFQATT, CDR2 SNEGSKA (reference sequence). V lost 3 bases, J lost 7 bases, and 1 base stayed unmatched. In DNA form, the CDR3 reads TGCAGTGCTAGGGCGGGGGGGACCCAGTACTTC. Residues: CSARAGGTQYF.

The gene calls are TRBV6-2 or TRBV6-3 and TRBJ2-7; 7 bases fit TRBD2. TRBJ2-1 explains the end of the DNA better; the J call may be wrong. The CDR3 length is 15 residues. The germline V gene has CDR1 MNHEY and CDR2 SVGEGT. CDR3 region: CASTSGASPRNEQFF. The CDR3 DNA sequence: TGTGCCAGCACTAGCGGAGCCAGTCCTCGCAATGAGCAGTTCTTC.

The chain links TRBV6-6 to TRBJ1-1, with D unclear. Germline V gene data show CDR1 as MNHNY and CDR2 as SVGAGI (reference sequence). The length of the CDR3 is 11 residues. The V end was cut by 6 bases, the J end by 9 bases, with 11 bases between. CDR3 sequence reads: CASRSGPQAFF. The CDR3 bases are TGTGCCAGCAGGTCCGGGCCCCAAGCTTTCTTT.

This clonotype was counted between two and nine times. The chain couples TRBV5-1 to TRBJ2-5; D may be TRBD2 (7 bases). Germline CDR1 SGHRS, CDR2 YFSETQ. Between the trimmed V and J ends, which lost 3 bases and 4 bases, there was a span of 19 bases. CDR3 length equals 16 residues. CDR3 amino acids: CASSSSRGAYGETQYF. The CDR3 coding sequence is TGCGCCAGCAGCTCCTCCCGGGGGGCCTATGGAGAGACCCAGTACTTC. The full variable domain, with the rest looked up from reference TRBV5-1 and TRBJ2-5, is KAGVTQTPRYLIKTRGQQVTLSCSPISGHRSVSWYQQTPGQGLQFLFEYFSETQRNKGNFPGRFSGRQFSNSRSEMNVSTLELGDSALYLCASSSSRGAYGETQYFGPGTRLLVL.

A few counts support this clonotype. The chain couples TRBV20-1 to TRBJ2-7; 12 bases line up with TRBD1. The CDR3 covers 15 residues. Per the germline V gene, CDR1 is DFQATT and CDR2 is SNEGSKA (reference sequence). V gave up 6 bases and J gave up 2 bases; unmatched junction bases: 8. The CDR3 DNA reads TGCAGTGCAACTGCCGGGACAGGGGGCACCTACGAGCAGTACTTC. This translates into CSATAGTGGTYEQYF.

In this sample, this clonotype turned up a few times. The chain combines TRBV7-2 with TRBJ2-7; maybe TRBD1 (5 bases). The V and J ends lost 3 bases and 2 bases respectively, with 11 bases between them. CDR1 is SGHTA, CDR2 FQGNSA, per germline. The CDR3 length is 14 residues. The CDR3 sequence: CASSFQGAPYEQYF. CDR3 in DNA: TGTGCCAGCAGCTTTCAAGGGGCCCCCTACGAGCAGTACTTC.